Sequencing of this TCR beta chain was carried out in a study of metastatic and nonmetastatic thyroid tumors. Study-wide background: Repertoires were compared across blood and tumor or nodule tissue from malignant and benign thyroid patients.

Nobody among the patients had been given any treatment before thyroid surgery. Study processing details: Clinicopathological groups differed in CDR3, with these differences serving to build a distant-metastasis classifier for papillary thyroid cancer. TCRdb re-analyzed the PCR reads using MiXCR. The V and J calls follow TCRdb's processing rather than the paper's. The data contain more than 25,000 clones, 11% of them singletons. This clone has at least ten counts. Its antigen is not identified. Findings and limits, study-wide: Benign nodules were reported to have significantly lower TCR beta diversity than malignant thyroid tumors, in blood and tumor.

The sequencing sample was made of blood. This TCR came from a female donor with papillary thyroid cancer or a benign thyroid nodule (not recorded which). Some clones in this sample may be carry-over from other donors' samples.

The CDR3 coding sequence is TGTGCCAGCAGCCAAGGGACGGGAGATACGCAGTATTTT. Residues: CASSQGTGDTQYF. This sequence joins TRBV14 and TRBJ2-3; no reliable D call. This CDR3 has 13 amino acids. Germline V gene lookup returns CDR1 SGHDN and CDR2 FVKESK. The V and J ends lost 1 base and 5 bases respectively, with 7 bases between them. Together with reference TRBV14 and TRBJ2-3, the CDR3 gives the full variable domain: EAGVTQFPSHSVIEKGQTVTLRCDPISGHDNLYWYRRVMGKEIKFLLHFVKESKQDESGMPNNRFLAERTGGTYSTLKVQPAELEDSGVYFCASSQGTGDTQYFGPGTRLTVL.